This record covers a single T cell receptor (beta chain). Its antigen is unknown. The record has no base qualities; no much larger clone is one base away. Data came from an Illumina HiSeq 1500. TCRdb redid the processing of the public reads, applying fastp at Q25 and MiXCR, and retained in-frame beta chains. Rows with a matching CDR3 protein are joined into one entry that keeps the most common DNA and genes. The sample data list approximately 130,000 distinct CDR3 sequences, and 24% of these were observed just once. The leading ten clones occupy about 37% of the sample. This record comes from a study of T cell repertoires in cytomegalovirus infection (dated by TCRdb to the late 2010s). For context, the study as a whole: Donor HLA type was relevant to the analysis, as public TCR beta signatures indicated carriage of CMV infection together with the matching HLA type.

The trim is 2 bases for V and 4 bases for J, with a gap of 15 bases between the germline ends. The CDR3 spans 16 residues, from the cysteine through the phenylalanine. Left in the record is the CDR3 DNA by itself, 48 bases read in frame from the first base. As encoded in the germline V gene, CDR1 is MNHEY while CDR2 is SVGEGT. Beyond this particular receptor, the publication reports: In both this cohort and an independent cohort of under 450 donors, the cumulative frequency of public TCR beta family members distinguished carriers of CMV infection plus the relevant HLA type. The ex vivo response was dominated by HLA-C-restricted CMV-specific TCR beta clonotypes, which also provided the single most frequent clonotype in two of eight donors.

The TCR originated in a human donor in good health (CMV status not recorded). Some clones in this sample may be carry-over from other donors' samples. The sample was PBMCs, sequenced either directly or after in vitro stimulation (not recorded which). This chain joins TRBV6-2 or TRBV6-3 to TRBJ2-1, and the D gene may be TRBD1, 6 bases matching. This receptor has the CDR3 CASSYHPTGPYNEQFF. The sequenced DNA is TGTGCCAGCAGTTACCATCCCACAGGGCCATACAATGAGCAGTTCTTC.